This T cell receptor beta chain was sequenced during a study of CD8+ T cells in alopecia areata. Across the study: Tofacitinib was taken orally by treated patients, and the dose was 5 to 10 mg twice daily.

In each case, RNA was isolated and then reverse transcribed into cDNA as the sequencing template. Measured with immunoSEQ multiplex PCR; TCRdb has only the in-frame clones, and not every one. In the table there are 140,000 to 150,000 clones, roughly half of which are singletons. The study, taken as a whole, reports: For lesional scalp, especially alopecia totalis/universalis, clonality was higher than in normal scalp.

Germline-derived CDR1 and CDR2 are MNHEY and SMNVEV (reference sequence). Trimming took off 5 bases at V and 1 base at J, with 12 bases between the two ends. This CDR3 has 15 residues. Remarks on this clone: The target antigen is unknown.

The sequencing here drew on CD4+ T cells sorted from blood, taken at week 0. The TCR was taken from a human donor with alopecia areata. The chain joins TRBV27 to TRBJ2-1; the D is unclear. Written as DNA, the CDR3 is TGTGCCAGCAGTGCTCAGACCCCTTCCTACAATGAGCAGTTCTTC. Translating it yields CASSAQTPSYNEQFF.